The 13 T cell receptor beta chains in this list originate from one sample, sequenced in a study of identical twins. TCRdb recomputed calls from the 5' RACE reads with MiXCR, one row per CDR3 protein. The sample contains roughly 250,000 distinct CDR3 sequences, about an eighth of which appear only once. Input material: memory (CD45RO+) T cells sorted from blood. The receptors shown here come from a woman between 18 and 29 years old in good health.

The CDR3 reads CASNRLAGNQETQYF. Written as DNA, the CDR3 is TGTGCCAGCAACCGACTAGCGGGGAATCAAGAGACCCAGTACTTC. This chain uses TRBV11-3 with TRBJ2-5; TRBD2 agrees at 11 bases. V lost 7 bases to trimming and J lost 2 bases; unmatched junction nucleotides: 6. This CDR3 comprises 15 residues. Germline V lookup: CDR1 SGHNT, CDR2 YENEEA.

This clonotype has only a few counts. The chain uses TRBV20-1 and TRBJ1-4; the D gene is possibly TRBD1 (5 bases). The germline V and J ends were trimmed by 3 bases and 7 bases, with 9 bases remaining between them. The CDR3 length is 12 residues. Germline V gene lookup returns CDR1 DFQATT and CDR2 SNEGSKA (reference sequence). The CDR3 DNA follows: TGCAGTGCTAGTGACAGCTCTGAAAAACTGTTTTTT. It translates to CSASDSSEKLFF.

This clonotype was recorded a few times. CDR3: CASSVMTGVYEQYF. The CDR3 nucleotides read TGTGCCAGCAGTGTAATGACGGGGGTCTACGAGCAGTACTTC. This chain joins TRBV25-1 and TRBJ2-7; D is possibly TRBD2 (6 bases). Germline V gene data show CDR1 as MGHDK and CDR2 as SYGVNS. Deletions cut 4 bases from V and 3 bases from J, with 13 bases between. CDR3 length: 14 amino acids.

This clonotype occurred a few times. The chain carries TRBV4-1 and TRBJ1-5, with no clear D. The V end was cut by 3 bases, the J end by 7 bases, with 13 bases between. The CDR3 is 14 amino acids. From germline, CDR1 is MGHRA and CDR2 YSYEKL. CDR3 residues: CASSHTQGGQPQHF. CDR3 DNA sequence: TGCGCCAGCAGCCATACACAAGGAGGGCAGCCCCAGCATTTT.

Many counts were recorded for this clonotype. V gene TRBV27 combines with J gene TRBJ1-5, with 9 bases identical to TRBD1. This CDR3 has 17 residues. The V and J ends lost 5 bases and 0 bases, in that order; junction bases with no gene match: 8. Looked up from germline, CDR1 is MNHEY and CDR2 is SMNVEV (reference sequence). CDR3: CASSPGTGSGSNQPQHF. DNA for the CDR3: TGTGCCAGCAGTCCCGGGACAGGGTCCGGTAGCAATCAGCCCCAGCATTTT.

This clonotype was counted many times. The V and J genes are TRBV5-1 and TRBJ2-1; weak D call: TRBD2 (5 bases). V lost 0 bases to trimming and J lost 8 bases, with 9 bases between them. The CDR3 length is 13 residues. CDR1 is SGHRS, CDR2 YFSETQ, per germline. CDR3 DNA: TGCGCCAGCAGCTTGGTTTCCGGGGATGAGCAGTTCTTC. Protein: CASSLVSGDEQFF.

The table lists this clonotype with many counts. The genes are TRBV7-2 and TRBJ2-5, with D maybe TRBD2 (5 bases). The CDR3 length is 14 residues. Deletions cut 2 bases from V and 2 bases from J, with 9 bases between. Germline V CDR1 and CDR2: SGHTA, FQGNSA. The CDR3 sequence is CASSLTRSQETQYF. The CDR3 bases are TGTGCCAGCAGCTTAACTAGGAGTCAAGAGACCCAGTACTTC.

The chain combines TRBV27 with TRBJ1-2, with TRBD1 matching 7 bases. Germline V gene data show CDR1 as MNHEY and CDR2 as SMNVEV (reference sequence). Trimming took 3 bases from V and 7 from J; bases not matched to a gene: 11. The CDR3 is 15 amino acids. CDR3 sequence reads: CASSFISGGFGGYTF. The CDR3 DNA reads TGTGCCAGCAGTTTTATTTCAGGGGGATTCGGTGGCTACACCTTC.

This chain connects TRBV19 to TRBJ2-5, with D hard to call. V was clipped by 3 bases and J by 5 bases, with 10 bases between them. Germline V gene data show CDR1 as LNHDA and CDR2 as SQIVND (reference sequence). This CDR3 is built from 13 residues. The CDR3 sequence: CASSITGVETQYF. The CDR3 DNA sequence: TGTGCCAGTAGTATTACTGGGGTGGAGACCCAGTACTTC.

The chain is built from TRBV7-9 and TRBJ1-1; D gene uncertain. Germline CDR1 and CDR2: SEHNR and FQNEAQ (reference sequence). V was cut by 2 bases and J by 0 bases, with 16 bases left in between. This CDR3 spans 17 amino acids. The CDR3 reads CASSLRDWADMNTEAFF. The DNA for the CDR3 is TGTGCCAGCAGCTTACGGGATTGGGCAGATATGAACACTGAAGCTTTCTTT. Based on the CDR3 plus reference TRBV7-9 and TRBJ1-1, the full variable domain is DTGVSQNPRHKITKRGQNVTFRCDPISEHNRLYWYRQTLGQGPEFLTYFQNEAQLEKSRLLSDRFSAERPKGSFSTLEIQRTEQGDSAMYLCASSLRDWADMNTEAFFGQGTRLTVV.

The V call is TRBV29-1, the J call TRBJ2-2; D perhaps matches TRBD2 (5 bases). Germline V gene data show CDR1 as SQVTM and CDR2 as ANQGSEA. V lost 7 bases and J lost 2, with 17 bases in between. The CDR3 covers 15 residues. The CDR3 nucleotides read TGCAGCGCTCGTTCCTGGACGGGAAACACCGGGGAGCTGTTTTTT. Translated, it gives CSARSWTGNTGELFF.

This chain connects TRBV6-1 to TRBJ1-1; no reliable D call. The germline V and J ends were trimmed by 3 bases and 0 bases, with 5 bases remaining between them. Germline V gene lookup returns CDR1 MNHNS and CDR2 SASEGT. This CDR3 is 13 amino acids long. The CDR3 is CASSDTMNTEAFF. The CDR3 bases are TGTGCCAGCAGTGACACCATGAACACTGAAGCTTTCTTT.

This clonotype has more than one count but fewer than ten. The chain carries TRBV11-2 and TRBJ2-5; D may match TRBD1 or TRBD2 (5 bases each). The CDR3 has 16 amino acids. V dropped 5 bases and J dropped 3 bases, with 19 bases sitting between them. Germline CDR1 reads SGHAT; CDR2 reads FQNNGV. CDR3 DNA sequence: TGTGCCAGCAGCCCTAGCTTAAGTGGGGCGAAAGAGACCCAGTACTTC. It codes for CASSPSLSGAKETQYF. The full variable domain, rest sourced from reference TRBV11-2 and TRBJ2-5, is EAGVAQSPRYKIIEKRQSVAFWCNPISGHATLYWYQQILGQGPKLLIQFQNNGVVDDSQLPKDRFSAERLKGVDSTLKIQPAKLEDSAVYLCASSPSLSGAKETQYFGPGTRLLVL.